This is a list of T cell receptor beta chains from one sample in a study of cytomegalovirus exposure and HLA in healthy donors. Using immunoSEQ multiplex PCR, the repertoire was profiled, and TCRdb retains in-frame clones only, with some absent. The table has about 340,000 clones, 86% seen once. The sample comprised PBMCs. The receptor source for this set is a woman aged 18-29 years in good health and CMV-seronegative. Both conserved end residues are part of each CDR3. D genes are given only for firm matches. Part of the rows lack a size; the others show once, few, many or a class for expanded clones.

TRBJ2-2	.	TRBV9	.	TGTGCCAGCAGCGTTCTCCCGAACACCGGGGAGCTGTTTTTT	CASSVLPNTGELFF
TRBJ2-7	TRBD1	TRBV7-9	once	TGTGCCAGCAGCTTAGGGACAGGGGGCGACGACGAGCAGTACTTC	CASSLGTGGDDEQYF
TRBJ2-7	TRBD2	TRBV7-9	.	TGTGCCAGCAGCTTTCCCCACGGGAGGGAGGACTACGAGCAGTACTTC	CASSFPHGREDYEQYF
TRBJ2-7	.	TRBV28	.	TGTGCCAGCAGTTCGTATACAGGGCTCGCCTACGAGCAGTACTTC	CASSSYTGLAYEQYF
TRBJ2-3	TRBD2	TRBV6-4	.	TGTGCCAGCAGTGAAGGCGGGAGTACCACAGATACGCAGTATTTT	CASSEGGSTTDTQYF
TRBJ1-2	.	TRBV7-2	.	TGTGCCAGCAGCTTAGAGTTGGGCGCGGCGGGAGCGGATGGCTACACCTTC	CASSLELGAAGADGYTF
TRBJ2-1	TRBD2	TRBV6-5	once	TGTGCCAGCAGGCGGACTAGCGGGTACAATGAGCAGTTCTTC	CASRRTSGYNEQFF
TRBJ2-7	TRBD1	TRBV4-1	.	TGCGCCAGCAGAACGGGACAGGGCGCCTACGAGCAGTACTTC	CASRTGQGAYEQYF
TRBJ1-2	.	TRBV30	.	TGTGCCTGGAGCCAGGACAGCAACTATGGCTACACCTTC	CAWSQDSNYGYTF
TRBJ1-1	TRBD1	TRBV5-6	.	TGTGCCAGCAGCTTTTACGACAGGGCATGGAACACTGAAGCTTTCTTT	CASSFYDRAWNTEAFF
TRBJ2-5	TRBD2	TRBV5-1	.	TGCGCCAGCAGCTTGGCCGGGCTAGCGGGATCAGAGACCCAGTACTTC	CASSLAGLAGSETQYF
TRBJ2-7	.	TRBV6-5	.	TGTGCCAGCAGTGAACGCTACAGGGAGTACTTC	CASSERYREYF
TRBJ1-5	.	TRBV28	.	TGTGCCAGCAGGCTATACAGGGTTTCCAATCAGCCCCAGCATTTT	CASRLYRVSNQPQHF
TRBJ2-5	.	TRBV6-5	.	TGTGCCAGCAGTTACTACGGGACATCGGGAGAGACCCAGTACTTC	CASSYYGTSGETQYF
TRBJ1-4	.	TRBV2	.	TGTGCCAGCAGTGAAGCAAGGGGGTGGGATGAAAAACTGTTTTTT	CASSEARGWDEKLFF
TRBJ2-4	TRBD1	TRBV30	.	TGTGCCTGGAGTGTACGAGGGGGCGGAGTAGCCAAAAACATTCAGTACTTC	CAWSVRGGGVAKNIQYF
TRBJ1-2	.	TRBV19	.	TGTGCCAGTAGTATCGGGGAAAACTATGGCTACACCTTC	CASSIGENYGYTF
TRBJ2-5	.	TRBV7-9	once	TGTGCCAGCATCCGAACAGGGACCGAGACCCAGTACTTC	CASIRTGTETQYF
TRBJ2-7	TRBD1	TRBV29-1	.	TGCAGCGTTGAGCAGGGGGCATCGGGGGAGCAGTACTTC	CSVEQGASGEQYF
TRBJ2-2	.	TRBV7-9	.	TGTGCCAGCAGTAGGGACAACCCGAACACCGGGGAGCTGTTTTTT	CASSRDNPNTGELFF
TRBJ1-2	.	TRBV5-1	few	TGCGCCAGCAGCCCTGGGAGGGACGACCCCACCTTC	CASSPGRDDPTF
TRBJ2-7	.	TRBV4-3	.	TGCGCCAGCAGCCAAGATCATGTCGACAGAATCTCCTACGAGCAGTACTTC	CASSQDHVDRISYEQYF
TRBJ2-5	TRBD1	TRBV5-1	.	TGCGCCAGCAGCCCCGGGACAGAGCCCTACCAAGAGACCCAGTACTTC	CASSPGTEPYQETQYF
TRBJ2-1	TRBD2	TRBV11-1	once	TGTGCCAGCAGCAGACTAGCGGGGGCTTACAATGAGCAGTTCTTC	CASSRLAGAYNEQFF
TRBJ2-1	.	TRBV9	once	TGTGCCAGCAGCGTAGTAGGGTCGGGGTACAATGAGCAGTTCTTC	CASSVVGSGYNEQFF
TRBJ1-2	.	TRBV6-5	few	TGTGCCAGCAGTCGAACCGGGAATTCCATCTATGGCTACACCTTC	CASSRTGNSIYGYTF
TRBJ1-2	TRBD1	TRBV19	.	TGTGCCAGTAACCCGGGACAGGGGGTTCCGGGGCGCTTC	CASNPGQGVPGRF
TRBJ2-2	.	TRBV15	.	TGTGCCACCAGCAGGCTAGCAGCTAACACCGGGGAGCTGTTTTTT	CATSRLAANTGELFF
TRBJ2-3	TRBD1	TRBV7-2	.	TGTGCCAGCAGCTCTGCCTCACAGGGGGCAACAGATACGCAGTATTTT	CASSSASQGATDTQYF
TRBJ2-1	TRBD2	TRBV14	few	TGTGCCAGCAGCCTAGGACTAGCGGGAGCCGACGAGCAGTTCTTC	CASSLGLAGADEQFF
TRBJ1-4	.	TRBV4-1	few	TGCGCCAGCAGCCAGGTAACGGGGGAAAAACTGTTTTTT	CASSQVTGEKLFF
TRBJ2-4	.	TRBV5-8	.	TGTGCCAGCAGCTTGCTGGCCTTCCACTTC	CASSLLAFHF
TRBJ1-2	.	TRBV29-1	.	TGCAGCGTCCCGACCGTCGGGGGGTTCGGCTATGGCTACACCTTC	CSVPTVGGFGYGYTF
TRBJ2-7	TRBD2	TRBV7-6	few	TGTGCCAGCAGGGGGACTAGCGGGGACCACGAGCAGTACTTC	CASRGTSGDHEQYF
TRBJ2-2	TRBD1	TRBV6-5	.	TGTGCCAGCAGAGGGACAGGGGGCCGGACCGGGGAGCTGTTTTTT	CASRGTGGRTGELFF
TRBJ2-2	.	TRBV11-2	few	TGTGCCAGCAGCTTAAGCGGCGGGGAGCTGTTTTTT	CASSLSGGELFF
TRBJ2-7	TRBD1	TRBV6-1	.	TGTGCCAGCAGCGGGACAGCTATAACCTACGAGCAGTACTTC	CASSGTAITYEQYF
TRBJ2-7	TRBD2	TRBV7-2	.	TGTGCCAGCAGCTTAGGGGTAGCGGGACGACAGCCCTACGAGCAGTACTTC	CASSLGVAGRQPYEQYF
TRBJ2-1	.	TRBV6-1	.	TGTGCCAGCAGTGAGGGCGCTGGAAATGAGCAGTTCTTC	CASSEGAGNEQFF
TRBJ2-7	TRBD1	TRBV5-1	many	TGCGCCAGCAGCTTAGGGACAGGGGGCGAGCAGTACTTC	CASSLGTGGEQYF
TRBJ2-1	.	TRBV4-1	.	TGCGCCAGCAGCCCAATCGTCGGCCCGGGACTCACATACAATGAGCAGTTCTTC	CASSPIVGPGLTYNEQFF
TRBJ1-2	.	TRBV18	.	TGTGCCAGCTCACCAAGCCCGGACACTTACTATGGCTACACCTTC	CASSPSPDTYYGYTF
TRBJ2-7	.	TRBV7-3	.	TGTGCCAGCAGCCCAGGTGGGGGGGCCTCCTACGAGCAGTACTTC	CASSPGGGASYEQYF
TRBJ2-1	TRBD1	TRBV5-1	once	TGCGCCAGCAGCTGGGGACAGGGGAATGAGCAGTTCTTC	CASSWGQGNEQFF
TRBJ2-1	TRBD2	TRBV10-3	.	TGTGCCATCAGTGTCCTAGCGGGTGGCGCCGGGAACAATGAGCAGTTCTTC	CAISVLAGGAGNNEQFF